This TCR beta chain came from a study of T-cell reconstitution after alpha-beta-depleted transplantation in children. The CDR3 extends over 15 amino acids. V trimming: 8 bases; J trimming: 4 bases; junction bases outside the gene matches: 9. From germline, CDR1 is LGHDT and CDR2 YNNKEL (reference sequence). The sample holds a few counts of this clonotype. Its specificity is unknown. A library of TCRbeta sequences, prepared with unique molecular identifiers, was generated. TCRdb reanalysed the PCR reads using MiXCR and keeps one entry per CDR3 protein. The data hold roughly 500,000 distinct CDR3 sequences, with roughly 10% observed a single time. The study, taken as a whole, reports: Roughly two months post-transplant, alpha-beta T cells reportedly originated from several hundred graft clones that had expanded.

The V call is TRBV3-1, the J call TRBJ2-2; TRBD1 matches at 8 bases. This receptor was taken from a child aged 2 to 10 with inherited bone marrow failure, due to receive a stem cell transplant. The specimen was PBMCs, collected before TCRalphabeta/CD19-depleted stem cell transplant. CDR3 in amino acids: CASGFGQGGTGELFF. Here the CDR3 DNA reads TGTGCCAGCGGCTTCGGACAGGGAGGCACCGGGGAGCTGTTTTTT.